This T cell receptor (beta chain) was retrieved from a study of T cell responses to AZD1222 COVID-19 vaccine. Study background: Second-dose intervals near 4 or 12 weeks were combined.

Trimming removed 4 bases at V and 2 bases at J, with 10 bases between. Germline CDR1 is SGHRS and CDR2 is YFSETQ. The CDR3 consists of 14 residues. TCRdb keeps only in-frame clones here, not all; method: immunoSEQ multiplex PCR. The sample consists of nearly 110,000 clones, 90% of them appearing once. The rearrangement uses TRBV5-1 and TRBJ1-3; TRBD1 is a possible D gene (5 bases). The starting material was peripheral blood, obtained on day 0 of AZD1222 vaccination. The TCR originated in an adult in good health. CDR3: CASSASDTGNTIYF. The CDR3 DNA sequence: TGCGCCAGCAGCGCATCGGACACTGGAAACACCATATATTTT.